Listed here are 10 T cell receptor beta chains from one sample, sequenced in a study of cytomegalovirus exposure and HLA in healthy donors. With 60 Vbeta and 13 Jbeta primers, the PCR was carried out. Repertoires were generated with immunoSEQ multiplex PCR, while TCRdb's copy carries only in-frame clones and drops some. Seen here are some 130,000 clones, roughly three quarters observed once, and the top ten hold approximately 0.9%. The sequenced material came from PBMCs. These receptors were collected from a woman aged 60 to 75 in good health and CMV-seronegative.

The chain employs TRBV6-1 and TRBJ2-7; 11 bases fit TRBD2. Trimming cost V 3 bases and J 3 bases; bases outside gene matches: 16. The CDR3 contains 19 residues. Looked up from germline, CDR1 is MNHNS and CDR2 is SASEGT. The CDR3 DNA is TGTGCCAGCAGTGAGATGGGGACGGAGGGACTAGCGGACCTCTACGAGCAGTACTTC. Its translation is CASSEMGTEGLADLYEQYF.

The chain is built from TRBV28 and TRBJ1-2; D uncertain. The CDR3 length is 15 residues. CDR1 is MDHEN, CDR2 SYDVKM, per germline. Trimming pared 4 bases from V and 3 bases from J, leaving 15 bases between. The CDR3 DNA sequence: TGTGCCAGCAGTTCCACGCGTATCGGGGACTATGGCTACACCTTC. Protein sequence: CASSSTRIGDYGYTF.

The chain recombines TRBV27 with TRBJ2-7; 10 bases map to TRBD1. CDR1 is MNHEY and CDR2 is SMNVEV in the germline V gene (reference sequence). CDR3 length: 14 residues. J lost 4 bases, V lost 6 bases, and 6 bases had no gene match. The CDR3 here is CASRRGQGSYEQYF. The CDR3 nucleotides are TGTGCCAGCAGACGGGGACAGGGGTCATACGAGCAGTACTTC.

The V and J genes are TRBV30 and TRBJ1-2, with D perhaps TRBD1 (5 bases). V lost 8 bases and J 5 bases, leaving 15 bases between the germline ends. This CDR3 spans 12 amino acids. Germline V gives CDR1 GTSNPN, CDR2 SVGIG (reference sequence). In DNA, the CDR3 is TGTGCCAGCGCAGGGCTTGGATATGGCTACACCTTC. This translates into CASAGLGYGYTF.

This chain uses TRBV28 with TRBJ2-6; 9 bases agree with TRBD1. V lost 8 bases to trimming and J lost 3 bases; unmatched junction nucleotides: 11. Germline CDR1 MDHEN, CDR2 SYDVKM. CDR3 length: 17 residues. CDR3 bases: TGTGCCAGCCACTGGGGACAGGGAAAGGGTGGGGCCAACGTCCTGACTTTC. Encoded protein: CASHWGQGKGGANVLTF.

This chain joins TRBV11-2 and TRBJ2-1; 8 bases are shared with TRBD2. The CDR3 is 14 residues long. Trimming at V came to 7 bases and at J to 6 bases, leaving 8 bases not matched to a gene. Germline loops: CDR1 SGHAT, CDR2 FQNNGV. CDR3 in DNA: TGTGCCAGCAAGGTCGGGAGGGCCTCCAATGAGCAGTTCTTC. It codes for CASKVGRASNEQFF.

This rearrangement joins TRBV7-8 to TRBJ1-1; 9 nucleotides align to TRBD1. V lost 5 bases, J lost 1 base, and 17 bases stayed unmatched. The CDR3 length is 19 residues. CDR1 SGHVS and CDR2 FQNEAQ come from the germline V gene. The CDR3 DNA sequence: TGTGCCAGCAGCGATCTCCGGGGGGACAGGGAAGAACCGAACACTGAAGCTTTCTTT. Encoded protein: CASSDLRGDREEPNTEAFF.

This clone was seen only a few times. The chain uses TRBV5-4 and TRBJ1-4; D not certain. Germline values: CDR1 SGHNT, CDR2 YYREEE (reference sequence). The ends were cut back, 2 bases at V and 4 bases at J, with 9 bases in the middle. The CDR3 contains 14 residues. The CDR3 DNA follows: TGTGCCAGCAGCTTTTATCGGGGTAATGAAAAACTGTTTTTT. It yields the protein CASSFYRGNEKLFF. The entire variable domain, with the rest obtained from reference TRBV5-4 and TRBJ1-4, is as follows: ETGVTQSPTHLIKTRGQQVTLRCSSQSGHNTVSWYQQALGQGPQFIFQYYREEENGRGNFPPRFSGLQFPNYSSELNVNALELDDSALYLCASSFYRGNEKLFFGSGTQLSVL.

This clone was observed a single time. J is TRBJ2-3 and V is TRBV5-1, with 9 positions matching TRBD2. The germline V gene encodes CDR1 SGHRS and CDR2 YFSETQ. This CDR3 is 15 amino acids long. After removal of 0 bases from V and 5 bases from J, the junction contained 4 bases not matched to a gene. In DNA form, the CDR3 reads TGCGCCAGCAGCTTGGGGCTAGCGGGGCGAGATACGCAGTATTTT. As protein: CASSLGLAGRDTQYF.

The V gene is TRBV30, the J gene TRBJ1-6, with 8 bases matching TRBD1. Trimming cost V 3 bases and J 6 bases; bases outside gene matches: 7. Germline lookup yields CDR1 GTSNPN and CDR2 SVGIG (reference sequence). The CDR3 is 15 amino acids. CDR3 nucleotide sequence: TGTGCCTGGAGGGGACAGGCCCATACTAATTCACCCCTCCACTTT. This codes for CAWRGQAHTNSPLHF.